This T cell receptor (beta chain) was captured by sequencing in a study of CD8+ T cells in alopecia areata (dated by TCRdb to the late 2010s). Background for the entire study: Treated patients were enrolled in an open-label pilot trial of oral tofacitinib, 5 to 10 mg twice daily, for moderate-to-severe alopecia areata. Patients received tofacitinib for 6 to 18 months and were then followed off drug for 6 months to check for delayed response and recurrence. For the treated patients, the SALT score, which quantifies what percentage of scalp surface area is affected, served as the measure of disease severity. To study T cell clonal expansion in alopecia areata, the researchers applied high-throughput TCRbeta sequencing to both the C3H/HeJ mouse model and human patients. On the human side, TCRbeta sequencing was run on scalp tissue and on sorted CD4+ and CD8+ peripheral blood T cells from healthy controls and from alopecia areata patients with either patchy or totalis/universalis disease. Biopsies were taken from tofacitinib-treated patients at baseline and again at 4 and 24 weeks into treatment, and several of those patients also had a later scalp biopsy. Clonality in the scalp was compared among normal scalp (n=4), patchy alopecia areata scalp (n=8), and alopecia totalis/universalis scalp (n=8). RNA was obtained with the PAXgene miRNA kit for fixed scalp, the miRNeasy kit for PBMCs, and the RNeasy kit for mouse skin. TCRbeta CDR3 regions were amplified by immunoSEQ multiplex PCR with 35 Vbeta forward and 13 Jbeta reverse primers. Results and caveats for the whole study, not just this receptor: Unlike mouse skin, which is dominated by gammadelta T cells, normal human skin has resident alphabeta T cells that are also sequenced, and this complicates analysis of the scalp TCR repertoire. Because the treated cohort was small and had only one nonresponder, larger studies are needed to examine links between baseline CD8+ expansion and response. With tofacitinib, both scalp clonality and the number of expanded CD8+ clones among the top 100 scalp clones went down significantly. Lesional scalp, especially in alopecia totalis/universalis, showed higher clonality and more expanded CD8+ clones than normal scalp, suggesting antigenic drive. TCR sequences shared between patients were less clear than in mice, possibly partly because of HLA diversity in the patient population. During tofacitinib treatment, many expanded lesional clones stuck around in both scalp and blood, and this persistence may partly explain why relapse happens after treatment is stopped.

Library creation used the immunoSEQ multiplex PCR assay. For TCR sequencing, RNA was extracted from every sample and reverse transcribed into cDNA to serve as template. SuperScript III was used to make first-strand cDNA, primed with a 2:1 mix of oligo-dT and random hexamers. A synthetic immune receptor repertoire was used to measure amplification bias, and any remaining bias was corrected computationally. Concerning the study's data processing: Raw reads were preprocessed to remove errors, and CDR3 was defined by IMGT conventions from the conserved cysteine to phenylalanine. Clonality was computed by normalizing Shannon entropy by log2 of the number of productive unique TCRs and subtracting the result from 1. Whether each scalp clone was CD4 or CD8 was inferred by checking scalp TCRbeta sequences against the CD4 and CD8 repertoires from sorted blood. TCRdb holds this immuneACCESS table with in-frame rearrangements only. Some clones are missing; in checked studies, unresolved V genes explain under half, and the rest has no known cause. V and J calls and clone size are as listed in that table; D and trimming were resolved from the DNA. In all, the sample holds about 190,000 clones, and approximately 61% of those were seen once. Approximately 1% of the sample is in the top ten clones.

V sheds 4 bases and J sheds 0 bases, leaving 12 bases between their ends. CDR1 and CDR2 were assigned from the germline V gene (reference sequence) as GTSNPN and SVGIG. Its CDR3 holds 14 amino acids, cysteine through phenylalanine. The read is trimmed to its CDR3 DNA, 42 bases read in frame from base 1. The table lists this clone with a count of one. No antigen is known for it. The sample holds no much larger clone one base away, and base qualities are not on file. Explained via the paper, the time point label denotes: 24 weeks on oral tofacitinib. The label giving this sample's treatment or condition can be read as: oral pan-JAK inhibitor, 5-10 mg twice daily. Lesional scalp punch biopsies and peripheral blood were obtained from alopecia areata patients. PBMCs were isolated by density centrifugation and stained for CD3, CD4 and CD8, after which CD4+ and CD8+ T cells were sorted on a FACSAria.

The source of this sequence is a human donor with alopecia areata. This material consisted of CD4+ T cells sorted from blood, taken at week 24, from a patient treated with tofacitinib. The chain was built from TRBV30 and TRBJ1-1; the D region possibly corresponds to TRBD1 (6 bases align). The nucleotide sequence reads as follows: TGTGCCTGGACCCGAGGGACATTGAACACTGAAGCTTTCTTT. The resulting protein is CAWTRGTLNTEAFF.